This T cell receptor (beta chain) was recovered during a study of early T cells in non-severe SARS-CoV-2 infection (dated by TCRdb to the early 2020s). Background for the entire study: Because TCR sequencing relied on bulk RNA taken from unsorted whole blood, pairing of alpha and beta chains was not possible. Broad study findings and their caveats: Matching against VDJdb was skewed toward anti-spike CD8 responses, likely underestimated virus-specific expansions, and missed private and CD4 specificities.

This clonotype has at least ten counts. Its antigen is not yet known. An end of the junction does not agree with germline; a read error may underlie this. The library was made by 5' RACE. Reads for this sample came from a NextSeq 500. The TCR library protocol attached unique molecular identifiers to individual cDNA molecules to correct for sequencing error and PCR bias. Sequencing covered both TCR alpha and beta chains, and within each sample the abundances of alpha and beta sequences were tightly co-correlated. Regarding the original processing steps: V gene, J gene and CDR3 annotation of TCR sequences was performed with Decombinator V4. TCRs were defined as expanded if a significant change between any two time points was detected under a Poisson model with p below 0.0001. TCR abundances were normalised to the total number of TCRs sequenced per sample and expressed as counts per million. A search of VDJdb, accessed on 1 November 2021, was run for TCRs annotated to CMV, EBV and SARS-CoV-2, with TCRs annotated for multiple antigens excluded. TCRdb reprocessing: public reads trimmed at Q25 with fastp, clones called with MiXCR, in-frame beta chains kept. Identical CDR3 proteins give one entry, which carries the most common genes and DNA. The V and J calls and clone size come from TCRdb's table, not from the authors' own analysis. The sample records tens of thousands of distinct CDR3 sequences, about 5% of which are singletons. In total, the top ten clones hold approximately 5.3% of the sample.

The study was a case-control design nested within a healthcare worker cohort in London, UK, with weekly nasopharyngeal swab PCR tests and blood sampling. Healthcare workers were recruited during the week of the UK lockdown, between 23 and 31 March 2020, and followed weekly for up to roughly 15 weeks. This specimen was whole blood, taken at baseline. The origin of this receptor is an adult who was a healthcare worker with PCR-confirmed SARS-CoV-2 infection or an uninfected control (not recorded which).

The CDR3 protein: CASSLEELAGGWFNTDTQYF. In nucleotides, the sequence is TGTGCCAGCAGCCTAGAGGAACTAGCGGGGGGCTGGTTCAACACAGATACGCAGTATTTT. The chain is encoded by TRBV11-2 joined to TRBJ2-3; TRBD2 matches 12 bases in the middle. CDR1 and CDR2, per the germline V gene, are SGHAT and FQNNGV. Taken from cysteine to phenylalanine, the CDR3 has 20 residues. The only DNA kept is the CDR3, 60 bases in frame from the first base.